The clone carrying this T cell receptor (beta chain) was recorded at least ten times. Each CDR3 protein is one row after TCRdb ran MiXCR on the RACE reads. The table includes approximately 370,000 distinct CDR3 sequences, about 5% detected once. This record belongs to a study of human T cells and chemical hapten exposure. The overall study: The study patch tested 0.01% DPC on the upper back and read results at 6 days.

The junction had 11 bases not matched to a gene; V was cut back by 7 bases and J by 3 bases. CDR3 size: 15 residues. CDR1 is MNHEY and CDR2 is SVGEGT in the germline V gene. The time point is: pre-sensitization, week 0. Documented treatment: therapeutic diphenylcyclopropenone sensitization with weekly scalp DPC. The V gene is TRBV6-2 or TRBV6-3, the J gene TRBJ1-2; 7 bases map to TRBD1. This clonotype was sampled from a woman younger than 30 with alopecia areata. Some clones in this sample may be carry-over from other donors' samples. Sequencing was performed on whole blood, taken in connection with sensitization to the hapten diphenylcyclopropenone (DPC). CDR3 DNA sequence: TGTGCCAGCATCCAGCAAAGAACAGGGGACTATGGCTACACCTTC. Protein sequence: CASIQQRTGDYGYTF.